The clone carrying this TCR beta chain was seen only a few times. Its cognate antigen is unknown. The CDR3 is 14 amino acids. V dropped 7 bases and J dropped 4 bases, with 16 bases sitting between them. Germline CDR1 is MNHNY and CDR2 is SVGAGI (reference sequence). This sample is part of a study of shared clonotypes between healthy human individuals. Study summary: With ages of 18 to 49, the donors were a couple of women and a few men.

The method was immunoSEQ multiplex PCR; TCRdb's version includes in-frame clones alone and lacks a portion of them. The sample includes approximately 2.3 million clones, more than 80% of them seen just once. Study-level results: An expected dependence of interdonor clonotype sharing on sequencing depth was noted.

This TCR was sampled from a man younger than 30 in good health. Some clones in this sample may be carry-over from other donors' samples. Sequences were obtained from naive CD4+ T cells from PBMCs. The sample's subset: CD45RA+ positively selected. The chain recombines TRBV6-6 with TRBJ1-2; no clear D. CDR3 in DNA: TGTGCCAGCACCCAGACCCACCCTGGCTATGGCTACACCTTC. This sequence encodes CASTQTHPGYGYTF.